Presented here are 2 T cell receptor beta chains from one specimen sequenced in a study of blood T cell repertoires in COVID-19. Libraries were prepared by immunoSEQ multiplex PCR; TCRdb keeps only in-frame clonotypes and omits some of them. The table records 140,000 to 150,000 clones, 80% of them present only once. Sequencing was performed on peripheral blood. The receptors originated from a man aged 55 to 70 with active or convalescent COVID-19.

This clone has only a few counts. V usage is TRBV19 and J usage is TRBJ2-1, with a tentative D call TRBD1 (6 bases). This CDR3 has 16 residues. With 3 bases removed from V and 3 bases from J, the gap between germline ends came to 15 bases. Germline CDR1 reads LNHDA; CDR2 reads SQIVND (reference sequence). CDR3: CASSILPDRFYNEQFF. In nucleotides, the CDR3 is TGTGCCAGTAGTATCTTACCGGACAGATTCTACAATGAGCAGTTCTTC.

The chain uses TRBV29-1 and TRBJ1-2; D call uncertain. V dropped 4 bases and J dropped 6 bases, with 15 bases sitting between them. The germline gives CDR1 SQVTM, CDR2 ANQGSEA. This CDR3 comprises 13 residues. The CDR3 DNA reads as TGCAGCGTTGTATTGCCCGCGGTTCATGGCTACACCTTC. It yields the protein CSVVLPAVHGYTF. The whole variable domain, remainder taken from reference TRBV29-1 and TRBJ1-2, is SAVISQKPSRDICQRGTSLTIQCQVDSQVTMMFWYRQQPGQSLTLIATANQGSEATYESGFVIDKFPISRPNLTFSTLTVSNMSPEDSSIYLCSVVLPAVHGYTFGSGTRLTVV.